The sequence of this T cell receptor beta chain was determined in a study of T-cell memory formation after mild COVID-19. Background on the study: Largely, the TCR clusters proved donor specific. Study-level results: Cross-reactive memory appears to have joined, as suggested by some responding clones showing up in pre-infection memory. Confirmation of SARS-CoV-2 specificity was lacking for second-wave clones peaking day 37.

This clonotype was counted a few times. The antigen remains undetermined. This CDR3 has 11 residues. With 5 bases removed from V and 6 bases from J, the gap between germline ends came to 8 bases. Constant-segment primers served in 5'RACE that generated TCR alpha and TCR beta cDNA libraries bearing sample barcodes and UMIs. TCRdb fed the 5' RACE reads into MiXCR, producing one record per CDR3 protein. The table has roughly 340,000 distinct CDR3 sequences, around 15% seen once; the top ten hold approximately 20%. This sequence was found in a man aged 18 to 35 who had mild COVID-19 (a few samples of this study predate the infection). Cell type and time point are not known. Material: PBMCs or a T cell subset sorted from them (not recorded which). The chain carries TRBV12-3 or TRBV12-4 and TRBJ2-7, with D possibly matching TRBD2 (6 bases). The CDR3 DNA reads as TGTGCCAGCAGTCTGGGGGGCGAGCAGTACGTC. As protein: CASSLGGEQYV.